The next 13 T cell receptor beta chains were all read from a single sample in a study of OX40 agonist ivuxolimab in advanced cancers. Method: immunoSEQ multiplex PCR; TCRdb's copy keeps in-frame clones and lacks some. This sample has roughly 30,000 clones, with roughly 89% found just once. The sequencing here drew on CD4+ or CD8+ T cells sorted from blood, taken in a trial of the OX40 agonist ivuxolimab. Source of these receptors: an adult with an advanced solid tumor such as melanoma, head and neck, liver or kidney cancer.

This clone was observed a few times. V is TRBV6-1 and J is TRBJ2-5; D unresolved. Germline loops: CDR1 MNHNS, CDR2 SASEGT. The CDR3 extends over 15 amino acids. Trimming left V 6 bases short and J 1 base short, with 15 bases between. The CDR3 DNA sequence: TGTGCCAGCAGACTGCTCTATTCTGCCCAAGAGACCCAGTACTTC. It encodes CASRLLYSAQETQYF.

The chain couples TRBV4-2 to TRBJ1-6; the D is unclear. This CDR3 comprises 15 residues. Trimming took off 0 bases at V and 7 bases at J, with 10 bases between the two ends. Germline CDR1 is LGHNA and CDR2 is YNFKEQ. As DNA, the CDR3 is TGTGCCAGCAGCCAAGAGAACATGGGGAATTCACCCCTCCACTTT. Protein product: CASSQENMGNSPLHF.

This CDR3 is CASSQEPGSYEQYF. The CDR3 nucleotides read TGTGCCAGCAGCCAAGAACCAGGGTCCTACGAGCAGTACTTC. The J gene is TRBJ2-7, the V gene TRBV14; tentative D call: TRBD1 (5 bases). Trimming removed 0 bases at V and 1 base at J, with 7 bases between. Germline CDR1 SGHDN, CDR2 FVKESK. CDR3 size: 14 residues.

The rearrangement joins TRBV10-3 to TRBJ2-7; D gene unclear. This CDR3 spans 11 amino acids. Germline-derived CDR1 and CDR2 are ENHRY and SYGVKD. The V end was cut by 4 bases, the J end by 9 bases, with 10 bases between. The CDR3 nucleotides are TGTGCCATCAGTGCGCCGTTAGGGCAGTACTTC. Its translation is CAISAPLGQYF.

J is TRBJ2-7 and V is TRBV28; D call uncertain. The V gene lost 1 base and the J gene lost 5 bases, with 6 bases spanning the gap. This CDR3 comprises 12 residues. Germline values: CDR1 MDHEN, CDR2 SYDVKM. CDR3 region: CASSLFSDEQYF. The CDR3 DNA reads as TGTGCCAGCAGTTTATTTTCAGACGAGCAGTACTTC.

This CDR3 is CASRTSGINEQYF. The CDR3 DNA follows: TGTGCCAGCAGAACCAGCGGGATAAACGAGCAGTACTTC. The chain carries TRBV27 and TRBJ2-7; 7 nucleotides match TRBD2. Trimming took 6 bases from V and 5 from J; bases not matched to a gene: 7. Germline CDR1 and CDR2: MNHEY and SMNVEV (reference sequence). The CDR3 is made up of 13 amino acids.

This chain links TRBV5-4 with TRBJ1-5; D may be TRBD1 (5 bases). CDR1 and CDR2 (germline): SGHNT, YYREEE (reference sequence). This CDR3 has 16 amino acids. V lost 2 bases and J 1 base, leaving 13 bases between the germline ends. The DNA of the CDR3 is TGTGCCAGCAGCTTCTGGGACGGTCGGAGCAATCAGCCCCAGCATTTT. It is translated as CASSFWDGRSNQPQHF.

This chain links TRBV7-2 with TRBJ1-4, with TRBD1 as a possible D gene (6 bases). Germline V CDR1 and CDR2: SGHTA, FQGNSA. This CDR3 region has 17 residues. V was pared by 5 bases and J by 7 bases, with 23 bases between. CDR3 loop: CASSLGTTQPWLEKLFF. The CDR3 DNA reads as TGTGCCAGCAGCCTCGGGACAACACAGCCTTGGCTTGAAAAACTGTTTTTT.

The chain employs TRBV13 and TRBJ2-3, with TRBD2 matching over 11 bases. Per germline, CDR1 PRHDT and CDR2 FYEKMQ (reference sequence). Trimming removed 5 bases from V and 5 bases from J; junction bases left unmatched: 3. The CDR3 extends over 14 amino acids. The CDR3 here is CASSLGLAGDTQYF. In nucleotides, the CDR3 is TGTGCCAGCAGCCTCGGACTAGCGGGAGATACGCAGTATTTT.

In its sample, this clone was seen once. The V gene is TRBV30, the J gene TRBJ2-1; D possibly corresponds to TRBD1 (5 bases). The V end lost 1 base, the J end lost 3 bases, and 10 bases lay between the germline ends. CDR3 length: 14 residues. CDR1 and CDR2 (germline): GTSNPN, SVGIG (reference sequence). The CDR3 region has the DNA TGTGCCTGGAGTGGTCAGGGTTTCTACAATGAGCAGTTCTTC. Protein: CAWSGQGFYNEQFF. The entire variable domain, with the rest obtained from reference TRBV30 and TRBJ2-1, is as follows: SQTIHQWPATLVQPVGSPLSLECTVEGTSNPNLYWYRQAAGRGLQLLFYSVGIGQISSEVPQNLSASRPQDRQFILSSKKLLLSDSGFYLCAWSGQGFYNEQFFGPGTRLTVL.

Concerning this clone: The junction does not match germline at one end; this may be a read error. The chain employs TRBV13 and TRBJ2-1, with unresolved D. The CDR3 loop spans 12 amino acids. The germline V gene encodes CDR1 PRHDT and CDR2 FYEKMQ (reference sequence). The CDR3 DNA reads as TGTGCCAGCAGCCTAGGCCGGAATGAGCAGTTCTTC. Amino acids: CASSLGRNEQFF.

The chain links TRBV5-4 to TRBJ2-1, with TRBD2 matching over 10 bases. This CDR3 comprises 15 residues. The V segment lost 4 bases and the J segment 7 bases; nucleotides outside the gene matches: 8. CDR1 is SGHNT, CDR2 YYREEE, per germline (reference sequence). Here the CDR3 DNA reads TGTGCCAGCAGCGTCAGCGGGAGGGCGCGGAATGAGCAGTTCTTC. Amino acid sequence: CASSVSGRARNEQFF. The full variable domain, with the rest looked up from reference TRBV5-4 and TRBJ2-1, is ETGVTQSPTHLIKTRGQQVTLRCSSQSGHNTVSWYQQALGQGPQFIFQYYREEENGRGNFPPRFSGLQFPNYSSELNVNALELDDSALYLCASSVSGRARNEQFFGPGTRLTVL.

V and J are TRBV10-3 and TRBJ2-1; tentatively, D is TRBD2 (6 bases). The CDR3 is made up of 14 amino acids. In germline, CDR1 is ENHRY, CDR2 SYGVKD. Trimming shortened V by 0 bases and J by 4 bases, and 7 bases separated the two germline ends. The CDR3 sequence is CAISESGLYNEQFF. The CDR3 bases are TGTGCCATCAGTGAGTCGGGACTGTACAATGAGCAGTTCTTC.